Following are 18 T cell receptor beta chains from one sample sequenced in a study of PD-1 blockade in classical Hodgkin lymphoma. Some clones are missing from TCRdb's copy, which holds only in-frame ones; the method was immunoSEQ multiplex PCR. Of some 2,400 clones in the sample, about 54% were seen once. Each of the patients experienced relapse following autologous stem cell transplantation, and their brentuximab vedotin exposure differed. This specimen was peripheral blood mononuclear cells (PBMCs), taken at baseline. Every receptor here comes from a human donor with classical Hodgkin lymphoma.

The chain links TRBV5-4 to TRBJ2-2; the D call may be TRBD1 or TRBD2 (5 bases each). The CDR3 is made up of 16 amino acids. In germline, CDR1 is SGHNT, CDR2 YYREEE (reference sequence). The germline V and J ends were trimmed by 4 bases and 7 bases, with 20 bases remaining between them. The CDR3 bases are TGTGCCAGCAGCCCGGGACCGGGACGTCGAGACGGGGAGCTGTTTTTT. This sequence encodes CASSPGPGRRDGELFF.

This clone qualifies as medium-sized. V usage is TRBV7-9 and J usage is TRBJ1-2, with 8 bases that match TRBD1. Germline CDR1 is SEHNR and CDR2 is FQNEAQ (reference sequence). V was pared by 4 bases and J by 2 bases, with 6 bases of the junction left unmatched. The CDR3 loop spans 15 amino acids. The CDR3 protein is CASSYPGQENYGYTF. The CDR3 nucleotides read TGTGCCAGCAGCTACCCGGGACAGGAGAACTATGGCTACACCTTC.

This clone was seen a handful of times. The chain employs TRBV19 and TRBJ1-1; maybe TRBD1 (5 bases). Trimming took 4 bases from V and 6 from J, leaving 15 bases between them. Looked up from germline, CDR1 is LNHDA and CDR2 is SQIVND (reference sequence). The CDR3 totals 14 residues. CDR3 sequence: CASSRRGVGAEAFF. CDR3 DNA sequence: TGTGCCAGTAGTAGGCGAGGGGTCGGGGCTGAAGCTTTCTTT. Using reference TRBV19 and TRBJ1-1 for the parts outside the CDR3, the full variable domain is DGGITQSPKYLFRKEGQNVTLSCEQNLNHDAMYWYRQDPGQGLRLIYYSQIVNDFQKGDIAEGYSVSREKKESFPLTVTSAQKNPTAFYLCASSRRGVGAEAFFGQGTRLTVV.

V is TRBV30 and J is TRBJ1-1, with D perhaps TRBD1 (5 bases). The germline V gene has CDR1 GTSNPN and CDR2 SVGIG (reference sequence). Trimming removed 0 bases at V and 9 bases at J, with 11 bases between. The CDR3 is 12 residues long. The CDR3 coding sequence is TGTGCCTGGAGTGTAACAGGTTCCCAAGCTTTCTTT. The encoded protein is CAWSVTGSQAFF.

The chain combines TRBV7-9 with TRBJ1-3; D gene ambiguous. Trimming left V 3 bases short and J 0 bases short, with 3 bases between. The CDR3 is made up of 13 amino acids. The germline V gene encodes CDR1 SEHNR and CDR2 FQNEAQ (reference sequence). This CDR3 is CASSFDSGNTIYF. Here the CDR3 DNA reads TGTGCCAGCAGCTTTGACTCTGGAAACACCATATATTTT.

The rearrangement links TRBV7-9 to TRBJ2-7; D is possibly TRBD2 (7 bases). The CDR3 totals 14 residues. Germline V gene lookup returns CDR1 SEHNR and CDR2 FQNEAQ (reference sequence). Trimming removed 5 bases from V and 5 bases from J, with 16 bases in between. The CDR3 nucleotides are TGTGCCAGCAGCCAAGGGGGGGGCCGGAACGAGCAGTACTTC. Protein product: CASSQGGGRNEQYF.

By proportion, this clone is medium-sized. The rearrangement joins TRBV28 to TRBJ1-5; D ambiguous. The CDR3 is made up of 15 amino acids. Trimming cost V 3 bases and J 4 bases, with 13 bases left between them. In germline, CDR1 is MDHEN, CDR2 SYDVKM. CDR3 sequence (DNA): TGTGCCAGCAGTTTCGGGTATGGTCGTAATCAGCCCCAGCATTTT. Amino acid sequence: CASSFGYGRNQPQHF.

This chain uses TRBV19 with TRBJ2-1; TRBD1 is a possible D gene (6 bases). The germline CDR1 and CDR2 sequences are LNHDA and SQIVND (reference sequence). CDR3 length: 15 amino acids. V was clipped by 3 bases and J by 3 bases, with 12 bases between them. Here the CDR3 reads CASSISAGVYNEQFF. DNA for the CDR3: TGTGCCAGTAGTATCTCCGCAGGGGTCTACAATGAGCAGTTCTTC.

The chain couples TRBV4-1 to TRBJ1-6, with a weak D call TRBD1 (6 bases). Deletions cut 0 bases from V and 4 bases from J, with 13 bases between. Germline CDR1 is MGHRA and CDR2 is YSYEKL. The CDR3 has 17 amino acids. CDR3 region: CASSQDAGQNYNSPLHF. The CDR3 DNA follows: TGCGCCAGCAGCCAAGATGCCGGACAGAATTATAATTCACCCCTCCACTTT.

This clone counts as large. The V call is TRBV25-1, the J call TRBJ1-1; D unresolved. Germline-derived CDR1 and CDR2 are MGHDK and SYGVNS. The CDR3 is made up of 11 amino acids. The V and J ends lost 5 bases and 6 bases respectively, with 7 bases between them. The CDR3 protein is CASSSSSEAFF. The DNA of the CDR3 is TGTGCCAGCAGTTCGTCCTCTGAAGCTTTCTTT.

V usage is TRBV14 and J usage is TRBJ1-1; 11 bases match TRBD1. J gave up 5 bases and V 3 bases, and 8 bases lay outside the gene matches. From germline, CDR1 is SGHDN and CDR2 FVKESK. This CDR3 region has 16 residues. The CDR3: CASSQKMGQGETEAFF. For the CDR3, the DNA is TGTGCCAGCAGCCAGAAAATGGGACAGGGGGAAACTGAAGCTTTCTTT. The variable domain in full, completed from reference TRBV14 and TRBJ1-1, reads EAGVTQFPSHSVIEKGQTVTLRCDPISGHDNLYWYRRVMGKEIKFLLHFVKESKQDESGMPNNRFLAERTGGTYSTLKVQPAELEDSGVYFCASSQKMGQGETEAFFGQGTRLTVV.

This clone was seen a handful of times. The gene calls are TRBV9 and TRBJ1-4; D gene ambiguous. Germline CDR1 SGDLS, CDR2 YYNGEE. This CDR3 has 16 residues. Between the trimmed V and J ends, which lost 3 bases and 0 bases, there was a span of 12 bases. The CDR3 loop is CASSEGVQATNEKLFF. CDR3 sequence (DNA): TGTGCCAGCAGCGAGGGAGTCCAAGCAACTAATGAAAAACTGTTTTTT.

Comments on this clone: This may come from a read error, since a much larger clone is one base off. This chain joins TRBV9 and TRBJ2-5; D unclear. V was pared by 3 bases and J by 7 bases, with 13 bases between. The germline V gene encodes CDR1 SGDLS and CDR2 YYNGEE. The CDR3 is made up of 13 amino acids. CDR3 in DNA: TGTGCCAGCAGCGACTGGAAGAGTTGGACCCAGTACTTC. Residues: CASSDWKSWTQYF.

This chain connects TRBV9 to TRBJ2-5; 7 nucleotides line up with TRBD1. The CDR3 has 16 residues. Germline CDR1 and CDR2: SGDLS and YYNGEE. With V trimmed by 4 bases and J by 2 bases, 11 bases remained unmatched. The CDR3 region has the DNA TGTGCCAGCAGCTGGGCTTCCCGGGACAGTCAAGAGACCCAGTACTTC. This sequence encodes CASSWASRDSQETQYF.

The genes are TRBV10-2 and TRBJ2-1; TRBD2 matches 9 bases. The CDR3 has 14 amino acids. CDR1 and CDR2 (germline): WSHSY, SAAADI. V was clipped by 6 bases and J by 2 bases; unmatched bases: 2. The CDR3 DNA reads as TGCGCCAGCAGACTAGCGGGTCCCTACAATGAGCAGTTCTTC. This translates into CASRLAGPYNEQFF.

This clone was counted between two and nine times. The J gene is TRBJ2-1, the V gene TRBV4-3; possibly TRBD1 for D (6 bases). CDR3 length: 17 amino acids. Germline V gives CDR1 LGHNA, CDR2 YSLEER. V was shortened by 0 bases and J by 7 bases, with 19 bases between the two germline ends. The CDR3 region is CASSQDLRWTAQNEQFF. CDR3 nucleotide sequence: TGCGCCAGCAGCCAAGATCTTAGGTGGACAGCTCAAAATGAGCAGTTCTTC.

The chain couples TRBV9 to TRBJ1-1, with D unresolved. Germline assignment: CDR1 SGDLS and CDR2 YYNGEE. This CDR3 comprises 14 residues. Trimming shortened V by 0 bases and J by 6 bases, and 12 bases separated the two germline ends. The CDR3 DNA reads as TGTGCCAGCAGCGTAGGCAGCACTGGCCCTGAAGCTTTCTTT. Translated, it gives CASSVGSTGPEAFF.

The chain joins TRBV6-5 to TRBJ2-2; D ambiguous. Germline CDR1 is MNHEY and CDR2 is SVGAGI. Trimming removed 8 bases at V and 5 bases at J, with 12 bases between. The CDR3 length is 13 residues. The CDR3 DNA follows: TGTGCCAGCGGACGACCCCCGACCGGGGAGCTGTTTTTT. Protein sequence: CASGRPPTGELFF.